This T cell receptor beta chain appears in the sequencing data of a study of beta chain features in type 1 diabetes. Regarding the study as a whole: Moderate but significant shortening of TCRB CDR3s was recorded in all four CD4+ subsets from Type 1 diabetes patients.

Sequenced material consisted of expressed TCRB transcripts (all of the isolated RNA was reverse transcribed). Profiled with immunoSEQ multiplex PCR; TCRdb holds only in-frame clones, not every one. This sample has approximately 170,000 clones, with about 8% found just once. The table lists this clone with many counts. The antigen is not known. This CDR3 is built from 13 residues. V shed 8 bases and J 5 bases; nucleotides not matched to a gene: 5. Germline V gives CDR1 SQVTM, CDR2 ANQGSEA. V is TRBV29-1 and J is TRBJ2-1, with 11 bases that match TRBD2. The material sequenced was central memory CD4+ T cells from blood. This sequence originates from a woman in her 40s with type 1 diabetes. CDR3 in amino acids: CSSKGLADNEQFF. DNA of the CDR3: TGCAGCTCGAAGGGACTAGCGGACAATGAGCAGTTCTTC.